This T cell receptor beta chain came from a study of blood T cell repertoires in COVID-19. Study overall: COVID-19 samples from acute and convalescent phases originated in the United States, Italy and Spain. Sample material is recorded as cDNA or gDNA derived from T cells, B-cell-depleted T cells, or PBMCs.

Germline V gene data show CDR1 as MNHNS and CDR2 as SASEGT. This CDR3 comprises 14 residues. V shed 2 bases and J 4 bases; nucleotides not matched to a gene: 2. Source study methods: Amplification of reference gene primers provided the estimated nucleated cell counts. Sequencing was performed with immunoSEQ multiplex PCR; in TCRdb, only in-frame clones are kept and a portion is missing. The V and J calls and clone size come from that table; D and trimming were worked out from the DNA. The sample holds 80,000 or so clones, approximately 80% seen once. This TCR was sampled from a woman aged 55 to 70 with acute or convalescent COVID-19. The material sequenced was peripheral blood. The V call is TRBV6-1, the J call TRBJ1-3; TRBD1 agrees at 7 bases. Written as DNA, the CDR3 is TGTGCCAGCAGTGAACGGGACAGCGGAAACACCATATATTTT. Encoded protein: CASSERDSGNTIYF.